This T cell receptor beta chain was sequenced for a study of blood T cell repertoires in COVID-19. V shed 6 bases, J shed 3 bases, and the junction held 8 bases outside the gene matches. The CDR3 has 16 amino acids. Germline CDR1 reads MDHEN; CDR2 reads SYDVKM. Clones were sequenced by immunoSEQ multiplex PCR, and TCRdb holds only the in-frame ones, with some missing. The table has 350,000 to 400,000 clones, roughly 90% seen once; the top ten hold 0.97%. The rearrangement links TRBV28 to TRBJ1-4, with TRBD1 matching over 9 bases. This TCR was recovered from a woman in her twenties or thirties with acute COVID-19. The sequencing sample was made of PBMCs or T cells enriched from blood (not recorded which). The CDR3 spells CASRDRGKVANEKLFF. The CDR3, as DNA: TGTGCCAGCAGGGACAGGGGCAAGGTAGCTAATGAAAAACTGTTTTTT.